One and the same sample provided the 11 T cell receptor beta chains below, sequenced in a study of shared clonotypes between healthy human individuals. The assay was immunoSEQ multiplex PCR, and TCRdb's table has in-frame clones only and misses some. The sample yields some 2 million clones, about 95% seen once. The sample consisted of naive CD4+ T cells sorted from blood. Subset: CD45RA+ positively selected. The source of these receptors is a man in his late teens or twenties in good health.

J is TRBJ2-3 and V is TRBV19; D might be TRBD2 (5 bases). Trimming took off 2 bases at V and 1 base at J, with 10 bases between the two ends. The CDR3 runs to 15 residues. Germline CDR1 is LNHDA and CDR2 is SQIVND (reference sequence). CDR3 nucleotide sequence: TGTGCCAGTAGTATACTGGGAGAAGGCACAGATACGCAGTATTTT. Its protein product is CASSILGEGTDTQYF.

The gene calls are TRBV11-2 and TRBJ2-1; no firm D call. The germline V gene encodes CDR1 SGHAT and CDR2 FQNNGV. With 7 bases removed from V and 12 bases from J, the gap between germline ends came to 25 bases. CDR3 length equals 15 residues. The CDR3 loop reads CASTPGPIQGERQFF. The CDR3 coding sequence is TGTGCCAGCACTCCGGGCCCTATACAAGGTGAAAGGCAGTTCTTC.

The CDR3 loop reads CASSKGGGLEGEQFF. Written as DNA, the CDR3 is TGTGCCAGCAGCAAAGGGGGCGGACTTGAGGGTGAGCAGTTCTTC. The V and J genes are TRBV11-3 and TRBJ2-1; the match to TRBD1 covers 7 bases. This CDR3 is built from 15 residues. V lost 5 bases, J lost 9 bases, and 13 bases stayed unmatched. The germline V gene has CDR1 SGHNT and CDR2 YENEEA.

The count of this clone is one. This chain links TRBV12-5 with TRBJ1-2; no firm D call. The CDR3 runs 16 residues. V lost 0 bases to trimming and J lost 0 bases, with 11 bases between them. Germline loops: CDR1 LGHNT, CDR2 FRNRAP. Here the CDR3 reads CASGLVEGGANYGYTF. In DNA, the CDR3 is TGTGCTAGTGGTTTGGTGGAAGGAGGCGCTAACTATGGCTACACCTTC.

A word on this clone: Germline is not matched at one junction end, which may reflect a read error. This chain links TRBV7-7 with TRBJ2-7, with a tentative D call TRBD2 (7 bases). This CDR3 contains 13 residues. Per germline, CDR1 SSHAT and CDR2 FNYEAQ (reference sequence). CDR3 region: CASSLGGGYEQYF. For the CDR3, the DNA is TGTGCTAGCAGCTTGGGAGGGGGCTACGAGCAGTACTTC.

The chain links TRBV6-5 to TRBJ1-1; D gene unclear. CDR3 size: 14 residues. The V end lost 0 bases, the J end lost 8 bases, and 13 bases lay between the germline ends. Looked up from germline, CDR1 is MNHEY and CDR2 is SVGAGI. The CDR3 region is CASSYSNWGSEAFF. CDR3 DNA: TGTGCCAGCAGTTACTCGAATTGGGGATCAGAAGCTTTCTTT.

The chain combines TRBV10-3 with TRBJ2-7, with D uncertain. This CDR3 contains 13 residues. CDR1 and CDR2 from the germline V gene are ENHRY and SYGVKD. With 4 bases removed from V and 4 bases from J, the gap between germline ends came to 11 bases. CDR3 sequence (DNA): TGTGCCATCAGTGTCGGTTCAGGATACGAGCAGTACTTC. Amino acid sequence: CAISVGSGYEQYF.

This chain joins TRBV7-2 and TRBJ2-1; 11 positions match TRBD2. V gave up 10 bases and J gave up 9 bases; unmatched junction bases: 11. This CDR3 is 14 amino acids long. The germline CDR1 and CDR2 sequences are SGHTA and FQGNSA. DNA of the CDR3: TGTGCCATCATTATAGCGGGAGGGCCGGGTGAGCAGTTCTTC. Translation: CAIIIAGGPGEQFF. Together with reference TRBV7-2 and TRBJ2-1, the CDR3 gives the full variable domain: GAGVSQSPSNKVTEKGKDVELRCDPISGHTALYWYRQSLGQGLEFLIYFQGNSAPDKSGLPSDRFSAERTGGSVSTLTIQRTQQEDSAVYLCAIIIAGGPGEQFFGPGTRLTVL.

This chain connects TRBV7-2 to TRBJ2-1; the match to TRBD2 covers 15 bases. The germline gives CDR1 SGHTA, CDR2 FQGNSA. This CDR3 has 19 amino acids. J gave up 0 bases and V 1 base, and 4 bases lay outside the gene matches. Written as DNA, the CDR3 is TGTGCCAGCAGCTTAGAGGGGACTAGCGGGAGGAGCTCCTACAATGAGCAGTTCTTC. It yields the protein CASSLEGTSGRSSYNEQFF.

This chain's CDR3 is CASTQTGYNSGNTIYF. The CDR3 bases are TGTGCCAGCACCCAGACAGGGTATAACTCTGGAAACACCATATATTTT. The chain is built from TRBV5-8 and TRBJ1-3; 7 bases fit TRBD1. Germline CDR1 is SGHTS and CDR2 is YDEGEE. J gave up 0 bases and V 6 bases, and 9 bases lay outside the gene matches. The length of the CDR3 is 16 residues.

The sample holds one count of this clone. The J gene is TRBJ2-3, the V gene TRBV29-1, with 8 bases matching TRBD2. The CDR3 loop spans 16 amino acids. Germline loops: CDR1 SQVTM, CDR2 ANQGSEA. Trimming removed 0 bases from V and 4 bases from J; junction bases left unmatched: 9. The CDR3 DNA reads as TGCAGCGTTGAAGATCTTGACGGGGGGGCCCCAGATACGCAGTATTTT. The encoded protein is CSVEDLDGGAPDTQYF.